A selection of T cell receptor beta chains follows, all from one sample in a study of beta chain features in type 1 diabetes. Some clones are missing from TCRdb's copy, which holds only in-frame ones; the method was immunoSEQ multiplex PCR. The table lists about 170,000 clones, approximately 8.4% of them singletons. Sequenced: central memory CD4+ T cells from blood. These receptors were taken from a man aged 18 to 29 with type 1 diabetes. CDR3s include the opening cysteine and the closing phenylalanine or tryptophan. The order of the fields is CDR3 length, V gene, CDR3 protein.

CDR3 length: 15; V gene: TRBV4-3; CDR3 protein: CASSQDVQGNSPLHF
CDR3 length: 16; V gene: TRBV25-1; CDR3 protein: CASSEFRTGGQETQYF
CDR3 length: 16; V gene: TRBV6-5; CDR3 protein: CASSYSTSGIADTQYF
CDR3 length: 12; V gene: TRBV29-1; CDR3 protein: CSVGEASYEQYF
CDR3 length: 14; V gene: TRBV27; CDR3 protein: CASSWPDRPYEQYF
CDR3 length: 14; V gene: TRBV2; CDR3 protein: CASRRDNIVETQYF
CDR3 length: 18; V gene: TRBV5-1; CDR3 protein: CASSLVLAGDSGTDTQYF
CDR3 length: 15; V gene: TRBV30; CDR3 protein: CAWSVRFGGEETQYF
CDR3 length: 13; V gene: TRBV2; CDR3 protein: CASGRGMNTEAFF
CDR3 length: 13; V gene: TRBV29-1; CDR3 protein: CSVGLGLGETQYF
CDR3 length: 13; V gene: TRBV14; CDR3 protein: CASSYVDSLEQYF
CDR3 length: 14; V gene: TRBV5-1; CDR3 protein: CASSLGEENTEAFF
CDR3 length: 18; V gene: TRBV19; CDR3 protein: CASSPTGTGVGRNTEAFF
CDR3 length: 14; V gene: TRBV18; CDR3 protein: CASSPRRETDEQYF
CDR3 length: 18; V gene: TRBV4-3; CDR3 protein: CASSQAPPGITNTGELFF
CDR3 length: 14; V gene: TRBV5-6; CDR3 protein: CASSKGHPEKAQYF
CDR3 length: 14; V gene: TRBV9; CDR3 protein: CASSADLATGELFF
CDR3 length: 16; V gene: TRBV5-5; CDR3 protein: CASSLAGEMSYNEQFF
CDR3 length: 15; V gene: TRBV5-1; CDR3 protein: CASSFRQVSTDTQYF
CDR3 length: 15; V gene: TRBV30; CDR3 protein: CAWSVGTGIDQPQHF
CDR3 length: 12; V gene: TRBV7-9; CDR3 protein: CASRPSGDTQYF
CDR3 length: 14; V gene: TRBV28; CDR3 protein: CASSSAPGDNEQFF
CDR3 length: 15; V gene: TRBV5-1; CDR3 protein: CASSLATAGGTEAFF
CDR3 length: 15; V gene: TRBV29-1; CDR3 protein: CSVEDPKRVTDTQYF
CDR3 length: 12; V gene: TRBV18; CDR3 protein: CASSPGGVEQYF
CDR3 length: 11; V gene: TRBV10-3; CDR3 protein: CASGQEYGYTF
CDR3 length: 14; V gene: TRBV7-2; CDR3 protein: CASAPYGTFYEQYF
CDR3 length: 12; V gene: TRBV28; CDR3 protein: CASSGNLSGAYF
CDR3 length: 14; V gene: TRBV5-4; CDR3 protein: CASSLAADTDTQYF
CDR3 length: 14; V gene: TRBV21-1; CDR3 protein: CASSRKRSDSPLHF
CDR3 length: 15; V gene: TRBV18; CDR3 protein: CASSPAGGGNQPQHF
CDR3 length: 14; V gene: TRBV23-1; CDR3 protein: CASSREPSTDTQYF
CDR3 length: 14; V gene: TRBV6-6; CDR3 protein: CASSGTGARYGYTF
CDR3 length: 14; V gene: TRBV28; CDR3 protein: CASSRQGGTYEQYF
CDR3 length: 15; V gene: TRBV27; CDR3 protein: CASSSTSGAINEQFF
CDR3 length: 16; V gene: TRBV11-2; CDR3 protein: CASSYSGDRGQETQYF
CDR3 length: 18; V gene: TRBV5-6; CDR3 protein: CASSPWTSGRARKYEQYF
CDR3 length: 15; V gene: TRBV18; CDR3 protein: CASSLGLAGNNEQFF
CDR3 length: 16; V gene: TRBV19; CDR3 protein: CASSRTGGQAWDEQYF
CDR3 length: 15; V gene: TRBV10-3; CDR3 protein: CAISEMGQKTDTQYF
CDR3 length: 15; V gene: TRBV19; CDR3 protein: CASRDGSGSYNEQFF
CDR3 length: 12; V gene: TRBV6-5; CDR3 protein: CASGGRGTRYTF
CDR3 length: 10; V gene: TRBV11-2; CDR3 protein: CASSFVIQYF
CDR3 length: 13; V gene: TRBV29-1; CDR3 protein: CSVLSSGANVLTF
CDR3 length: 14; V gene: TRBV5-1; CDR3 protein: CASSLASGTLEAFF
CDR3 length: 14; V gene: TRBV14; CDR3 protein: CASSQYRGTDTQYF
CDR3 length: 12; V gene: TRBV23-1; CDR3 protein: CASSGGLQPQHF
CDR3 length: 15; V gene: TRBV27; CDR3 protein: CASSFRAGGRQPQHF
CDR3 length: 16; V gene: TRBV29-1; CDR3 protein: CSVAPGQGVGSGELFF
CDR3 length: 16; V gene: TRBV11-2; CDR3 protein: CASSLLRGRSYNEQFF
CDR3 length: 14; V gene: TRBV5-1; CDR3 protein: CASSLAGRGHEQYF
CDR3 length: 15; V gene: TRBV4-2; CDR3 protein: CASSSGLRGQETQYF
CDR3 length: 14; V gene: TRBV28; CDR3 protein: CASSSTTAGNTIYF
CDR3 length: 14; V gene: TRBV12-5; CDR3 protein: CASSLAGGLETQYF
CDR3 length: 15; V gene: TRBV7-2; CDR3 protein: CASATPTGGPHEQFF